The next 4 T cell receptor beta chains were all read from a single sample in a study of blood T cell repertoires in COVID-19. Sequenced by immunoSEQ multiplex PCR; TCRdb stores in-frame clones only, minus some. The sample shows about 50,000 clones, 83% of them seen only once. Sequencing was performed on peripheral blood. These TCRs come from a man aged 35-49 years with acute or convalescent COVID-19.

The genes are TRBV9 and TRBJ1-2; D is ambiguous. In germline, CDR1 is SGDLS, CDR2 YYNGEE. The CDR3 sequence is 11 residues long. Trimming shortened V by 3 bases and J by 8 bases, and 8 bases separated the two germline ends. This chain's CDR3 is CASSALLGYTF. The CDR3 nucleotides read TGTGCCAGCAGCGCCCTCCTAGGCTACACCTTC.

The rearrangement joins TRBV5-1 to TRBJ2-1; 8 nucleotides match TRBD1. The CDR3 runs 15 residues. CDR1 is SGHRS and CDR2 is YFSETQ in the germline V gene. The trim removed 2 bases at V and 9 bases at J, leaving 10 bases unmatched. The CDR3 is CASSLGGQGIGEQFF. The CDR3 nucleotides read TGCGCCAGCAGCTTAGGTGGACAGGGTATTGGTGAGCAGTTCTTC. Drawing the rest from reference TRBV5-1 and TRBJ2-1, the complete variable domain is KAGVTQTPRYLIKTRGQQVTLSCSPISGHRSVSWYQQTPGQGLQFLFEYFSETQRNKGNFPGRFSGRQFSNSRSEMNVSTLELGDSALYLCASSLGGQGIGEQFFGPGTRLTVL.

The CDR3 nucleotides read TGCGCCAGCAGCCACCCCGGGAGCGGGGAGACCCAGTACTTC. This encodes CASSHPGSGETQYF. J is TRBJ2-5 and V is TRBV5-1; TRBD2 is a possible D gene (6 bases). The V gene lost 4 bases and the J gene lost 5 bases, with 15 bases spanning the gap. CDR1 and CDR2 from the germline V gene are SGHRS and YFSETQ. The CDR3 runs to 14 residues.

This clone was observed a few times. The chain couples TRBV30 to TRBJ1-3; D ambiguous. Germline V lookup: CDR1 GTSNPN, CDR2 SVGIG (reference sequence). There are 15 residues in the CDR3. V was clipped by 0 bases and J by 4 bases, with 13 bases between them. The CDR3 DNA reads TGTGCCTGGAGTGTACCCATTTTAGCGGGAAACACCATATATTTT. It is translated as CAWSVPILAGNTIYF.